The present entry profiles one T cell receptor beta chain with its context. A junction end diverges from the germline sequence, so it may reflect a read error. Both subsets, CD45RA+ naive and CD45RA-negative memory, were split from the CD4+ cells. The sample originates from a study of shared clonotypes between healthy human individuals. The germline CDR1 and CDR2 sequences are SNHLY and FYNNEI. CDR3 length equals 15 residues. Clones were sequenced by immunoSEQ multiplex PCR, and TCRdb holds only the in-frame ones, with some missing. This table holds around 2.3 million clones, nearly 97% found once. What was sequenced was naive CD4+ T cells sorted from blood. Documented subset: CD45RA+ positively selected. The source is a young man in good health. This rearrangement joins TRBV2 to TRBJ1-2; 9 bases are shared with TRBD1. CDR3 DNA sequence: TGTGCCAGCAGAAGCCGTGGACAGGGGAACTTTGGCTACACCTTC. Encoded protein: CASRSRGQGNFGYTF.